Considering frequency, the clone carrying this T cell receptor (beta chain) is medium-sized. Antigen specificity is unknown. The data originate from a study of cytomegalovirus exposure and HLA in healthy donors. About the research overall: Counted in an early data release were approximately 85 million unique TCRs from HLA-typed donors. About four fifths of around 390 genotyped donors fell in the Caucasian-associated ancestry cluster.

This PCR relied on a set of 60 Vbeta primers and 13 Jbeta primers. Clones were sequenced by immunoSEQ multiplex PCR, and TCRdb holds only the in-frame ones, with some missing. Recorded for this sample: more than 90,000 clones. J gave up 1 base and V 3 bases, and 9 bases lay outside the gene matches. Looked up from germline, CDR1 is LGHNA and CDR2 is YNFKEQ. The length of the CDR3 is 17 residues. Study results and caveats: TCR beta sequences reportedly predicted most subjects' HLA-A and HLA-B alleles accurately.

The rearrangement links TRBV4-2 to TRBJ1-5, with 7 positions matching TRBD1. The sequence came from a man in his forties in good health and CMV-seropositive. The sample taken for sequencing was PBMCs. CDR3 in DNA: TGTGCCAGCAGCCAGGAGACAGGGAGGCCGAGCAATCAGCCCCAGCATTTT. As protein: CASSQETGRPSNQPQHF.